These 32 T cell receptor beta chains were sequenced from one sample in a study of shared clonotypes between healthy human individuals (dated by TCRdb to about 2020). Library prep was done by the immunoSEQ multiplex PCR assay. Here the immuneACCESS table is served through TCRdb, limited to in-frame sequences with V and J called. Missing clones are a known gap in these copies; in checked studies unresolved V genes cover under half, and the rest lacks a known reason. The table for this sample lists 1.4 million or so clones; around 98.5% of them were counted only once. Approximately 0.4% of the sample is held by the ten biggest clonotypes. Specimen: naive CD4+ T cells sorted from blood. Interpreted using the paper, the cell subset or site label stands for: CD45RA+ positively selected. The receptors derive from a man aged 25-45 years in good health.

The chain combines TRBV29-1 with TRBJ2-3; D is ambiguous. Deletions cut 4 bases from V and 6 bases from J, with 17 bases between. The germline V gene encodes CDR1 SQVTM and CDR2 ANQGSEA. The CDR3 is 14 residues long. In nucleotides, the CDR3 is TGCAGCGTTGGCCGGGTCTTAATGAGGGATACGCAGTATTTT. Translated: CSVGRVLMRDTQYF.

This chain links TRBV5-1 with TRBJ2-1; D unclear. Trimming stripped 4 bases from V and 0 bases from J, with 14 bases between. The CDR3 is made up of 16 amino acids. Germline V lookup: CDR1 SGHRS, CDR2 YFSETQ. CDR3 nucleotides: TGCGCCAGCAGCCGCCCTGCACTGAGCTCCTACAATGAGCAGTTCTTC. Amino acid sequence: CASSRPALSSYNEQFF.

This chain connects TRBV20-1 to TRBJ1-5; D is ambiguous. This CDR3 spans 11 amino acids. V was clipped by 3 bases and J by 6 bases, with 6 bases between them. CDR1 is DFQATT, CDR2 SNEGSKA, per germline (reference sequence). CDR3 coding DNA: TGCAGTGCTAGTAAGGCTCAGCCCCAGCATTTT. This sequence encodes CSASKAQPQHF.

The V call is TRBV14, the J call TRBJ2-3; tentative D call: TRBD2 (6 bases). Germline values: CDR1 SGHDN, CDR2 FVKESK. CDR3 length: 17 amino acids. V was trimmed by 4 bases and J by 0 bases, leaving 17 bases between them. The CDR3 nucleotides read TGTGCCAGCAGCCTAAGAAACGGGGGAAAAAGCACAGATACGCAGTATTTT. Protein: CASSLRNGGKSTDTQYF. The variable domain in full, with the rest retrieved from reference TRBV14 and TRBJ2-3, is EAGVTQFPSHSVIEKGQTVTLRCDPISGHDNLYWYRRVMGKEIKFLLHFVKESKQDESGMPNNRFLAERTGGTYSTLKVQPAELEDSGVYFCASSLRNGGKSTDTQYFGPGTRLTVL.

A remark on this clone: The sample has other DNA sequences that encode this CDR3 too. The rearrangement uses TRBV5-1 and TRBJ2-7; 9 positions match TRBD1. Trimming removed 2 bases from V and 4 bases from J; junction bases left unmatched: 4. The CDR3 covers 14 residues. Germline assignment: CDR1 SGHRS and CDR2 YFSETQ. Written as DNA, the CDR3 is TGCGCCAGCAGCTTTCGGGACAGGGCTTACGAGCAGTACTTC. Amino acid sequence: CASSFRDRAYEQYF.

V usage is TRBV15 and J usage is TRBJ2-7; TRBD1 matches at 8 bases. The CDR3 length is 15 residues. J was trimmed by 10 bases and V by 0 bases; bases with no gene match: 11. Germline-derived CDR1 and CDR2 are LNHNV and YYDKDF (reference sequence). CDR3 sequence reads: CATSRDPRRGQGQYF. CDR3 sequence (DNA): TGTGCCACCAGCAGAGATCCGAGACGAGGACAGGGACAGTACTTC. The full variable domain, rest sourced from reference TRBV15 and TRBJ2-7, is DAMVIQNPRYQVTQFGKPVTLSCSQTLNHNVMYWYQQKSSQAPKLLFHYYDKDFNNEADTPDNFQSRRPNTSFCFLDIRSPGLGDTAMYLCATSRDPRRGQGQYFGPGTRLTVT.

V gene TRBV27 combines with J gene TRBJ2-7; D may be TRBD1 (5 bases). The CDR3 is 17 amino acids. The V end lost 4 bases, the J end lost 2 bases, and 21 bases lay between the germline ends. CDR1 is MNHEY and CDR2 is SMNVEV in the germline V gene (reference sequence). The CDR3 nucleotides are TGTGCCAGCAGTTCCCCTAGGGGTCGAACTATCCCCTACGAGCAGTACTTC. Its translation is CASSSPRGRTIPYEQYF.

The chain carries TRBV2 and TRBJ2-1, with TRBD2 identical over 9 bases. Germline V gene sequence: CDR1 SNHLY, CDR2 FYNNEI. The CDR3 spans 14 residues. V lost 6 bases to trimming and J lost 7 bases; unmatched junction nucleotides: 7. For the CDR3, the DNA is TGTGCCAGCAGCGGACAGCGGGAGGAAAATGAGCAGTTCTTC. It is translated as CASSGQREENEQFF.

This chain uses TRBV2 with TRBJ1-2; D unclear. Germline CDR1 and CDR2: SNHLY and FYNNEI. The V and J ends lost 7 bases and 5 bases respectively, with 11 bases between them. CDR3 size: 12 residues. As DNA, the CDR3 is TGTGCCAGCATTGACGATGGATATGGCTACACCTTC. Translated: CASIDDGYGYTF.

J is TRBJ1-2 and V is TRBV4-3, with 7 bases lining up with TRBD1. The V gene end was trimmed by 3 bases and the J gene end by 2 bases; junction bases not matched to a gene: 6. CDR1 is LGHNA and CDR2 is YSLEER in the germline V gene. This CDR3 region has 15 residues. For the CDR3, the DNA is TGCGCCAGCAGCCAGGCGGGCAGGGGGAACTATGGCTACACCTTC. Protein sequence: CASSQAGRGNYGYTF.

The J gene is TRBJ1-5, the V gene TRBV10-3, with 8 bases that match TRBD1. J lost 3 bases, V lost 6 bases, and 7 bases had no gene match. The V gene's germline CDR1 is ENHRY and CDR2 SYGVKD. The CDR3 consists of 15 residues. In DNA, the CDR3 is TGTGCCATCAGGGAGACAGGGGATTACAATCAGCCCCAGCATTTT. Translated, it gives CAIRETGDYNQPQHF.

This clone has a single count. This chain joins TRBV27 and TRBJ1-4; D call uncertain. This CDR3 has 14 residues. In germline, CDR1 is MNHEY, CDR2 SMNVEV (reference sequence). V was pared by 3 bases and J by 7 bases, with 12 bases between. In DNA, the CDR3 is TGTGCCAGCAGTTTTGCTGGCTCCGGTGAAAAACTGTTTTTT. Protein sequence: CASSFAGSGEKLFF. Looking up the rest from reference TRBV27 and TRBJ1-4 gives the full variable domain: EAQVTQNPRYLITVTGKKLTVTCSQNMNHEYMSWYRQDPGLGLRQIYYSMNVEVTDKGDVPEGYKVSRKEKRNFPLILESPSPNQTSLYFCASSFAGSGEKLFFGSGTQLSVL.

The chain couples TRBV27 to TRBJ1-4; TRBD1 agrees at 11 bases. CDR1 and CDR2 (germline): MNHEY, SMNVEV (reference sequence). Trimming took 4 bases from V and 4 from J; bases not matched to a gene: 11. This CDR3 has 18 residues. In DNA form, the CDR3 reads TGTGCCAGCAGTTCCCCGGAGGACAGGGGGCTGAGTAATGAAAAACTGTTTTTT. Translated: CASSSPEDRGLSNEKLFF.

In the case of this clone: The sample contains more than one DNA sequence encoding this CDR3. The chain couples TRBV2 to TRBJ2-7; D is ambiguous. The CDR3 spans 11 residues. Trimming took 5 bases from V and 3 from J, leaving 5 bases between them. CDR1 and CDR2 from the germline V gene are SNHLY and FYNNEI. As DNA, the CDR3 is TGTGCCAGCAGTATCAGCTACGAGCAGTACTTC. Translated: CASSISYEQYF.

V is TRBV5-8 and J is TRBJ2-5; tentative D call: TRBD2 (6 bases). Trimming left V 2 bases short and J 4 bases short, with 9 bases between. Germline loops: CDR1 SGHTS, CDR2 YDEGEE. CDR3 length equals 13 residues. CDR3 in amino acids: CASSFPGVETQYF. CDR3 DNA sequence: TGTGCCAGCAGCTTCCCGGGGGTAGAGACCCAGTACTTC.

This chain connects TRBV9 to TRBJ2-1; TRBD2 matches 9 bases. CDR3 length equals 16 residues. Germline trimming cut 4 bases from V and 0 bases from J; bases unmatched to any gene: 5. Germline loops: CDR1 SGDLS, CDR2 YYNGEE. The CDR3 bases are TGTGCCAGCAGCCCCATTAGCGGGAGCTCCTACAATGAGCAGTTCTTC. This sequence encodes CASSPISGSSYNEQFF.

The CDR3 reads CASSRQGDTGELFF. The CDR3 region has the DNA TGTGCCAGCAGTCGACAGGGGGACACCGGGGAGCTGTTTTTT. The rearrangement links TRBV27 to TRBJ2-2; 9 nucleotides line up with TRBD1. The CDR3 extends over 14 amino acids. V was pared by 5 bases and J by 3 bases, with 1 base of the junction left unmatched. Germline V gene lookup returns CDR1 MNHEY and CDR2 SMNVEV (reference sequence).

The chain has TRBV27 and TRBJ2-7, with 7 bases aligning to TRBD1. Germline V CDR1 and CDR2: MNHEY, SMNVEV (reference sequence). The J segment lost 3 bases and the V segment lost 7 bases, leaving 15 bases of the junction unmatched. The CDR3 runs 16 residues. The CDR3 is CASKKGMTGPLYEQYF. Written as DNA, the CDR3 is TGTGCCAGCAAAAAGGGAATGACAGGGCCCCTCTACGAGCAGTACTTC.

With regard to this clone: This same CDR3 is encoded by further DNA sequences in the sample. V is TRBV20-1 and J is TRBJ2-1, with no clear D. V dropped 2 bases and J dropped 7 bases, with 6 bases sitting between them. This CDR3 is 11 amino acids long. Germline V gene lookup returns CDR1 DFQATT and CDR2 SNEGSKA (reference sequence). This chain's CDR3 is CSARMVNEQFF. DNA of the CDR3: TGCAGTGCTAGAATGGTTAATGAGCAGTTCTTC.

V and J are TRBV6-5 and TRBJ2-1, with TRBD2 matching over 10 bases. CDR3 size: 13 residues. CDR1 is MNHEY, CDR2 SVGAGI, per germline. With 6 bases clipped from V and 7 bases from J, the junction kept 3 bases outside the gene matches. The CDR3 is CASRASGSNEQFF. CDR3 DNA: TGTGCCAGCAGGGCTAGCGGGAGTAATGAGCAGTTCTTC.

This chain uses TRBV18 with TRBJ2-1; D not resolved. Trimming removed 4 bases from V and 0 bases from J, with 7 bases in between. This CDR3 is 14 amino acids long. Looked up from germline, CDR1 is KGHSH and CDR2 is LQKENI. The CDR3 DNA reads TGTGCCAGCTCACGCGACAACTCCTACAATGAGCAGTTCTTC. As protein: CASSRDNSYNEQFF.

The chain employs TRBV4-1 and TRBJ2-2; a weak D match, TRBD2 (6 bases). V dropped 0 bases and J dropped 2 bases, with 16 bases sitting between them. The CDR3 is 18 residues long. Germline CDR1 reads MGHRA; CDR2 reads YSYEKL. CDR3 protein: CASSQDYRSSANTGELFF. The CDR3 nucleotides read TGCGCCAGCAGCCAAGATTATCGGTCTAGCGCTAACACCGGGGAGCTGTTTTTT.

Details on this clone: The identical CDR3 is also encoded by other nucleotide sequences in the sample. J is TRBJ2-1 and V is TRBV11-2, with D hard to call. V was trimmed by 3 bases and J by 0 bases, leaving 9 bases between them. The CDR3 has 15 residues. CDR1 is SGHAT, CDR2 FQNNGV, per germline. The CDR3: CASSLAGSSYNEQFF. The CDR3 coding sequence is TGTGCCAGCAGCTTGGCAGGTTCCTCCTACAATGAGCAGTTCTTC.

The chain joins TRBV5-1 to TRBJ2-5; D unclear. This CDR3 spans 14 amino acids. The ends were cut back, 0 bases at V and 0 bases at J, with 6 bases in the middle. Germline V lookup: CDR1 SGHRS, CDR2 YFSETQ. DNA for the CDR3: TGCGCCAGCAGCTTGGAGTCTAACCAAGAGACCCAGTACTTC. It codes for CASSLESNQETQYF.

This chain links TRBV28 with TRBJ2-2, with 8 bases matching TRBD1. CDR1 is MDHEN and CDR2 is SYDVKM in the germline V gene. Trimming took 6 bases from V and 1 from J; bases not matched to a gene: 4. The CDR3 consists of 15 residues. The CDR3 is CASRQGARNTGELFF. CDR3 in DNA: TGTGCCAGCAGGCAGGGGGCGCGGAACACCGGGGAGCTGTTTTTT.

This chain joins TRBV5-1 and TRBJ2-1; D may correspond to TRBD1 or TRBD2 (5 bases each). This CDR3 spans 16 amino acids. Germline V gene lookup returns CDR1 SGHRS and CDR2 YFSETQ. The V gene lost 5 bases and the J gene lost 8 bases, with 23 bases spanning the gap. The CDR3 DNA reads TGCGCCAGCAGTGGAGCTGGGAAGGGACCGTTGGATGAGCAGTTCTTC. This gives the protein CASSGAGKGPLDEQFF.

This chain connects TRBV7-6 to TRBJ2-1, with 11 bases aligning to TRBD2. This CDR3 comprises 17 residues. The V segment lost 3 bases and the J segment 6 bases; nucleotides outside the gene matches: 10. Germline values: CDR1 SGHVS, CDR2 FNYEAQ. This CDR3 reads CASSLLIAGGQGNEQFF. The CDR3, as DNA: TGTGCCAGCAGCTTGCTAATAGCGGGAGGGCAAGGCAATGAGCAGTTCTTC.

The chain uses TRBV9 and TRBJ2-7; 10 bases map to TRBD2. The CDR3 loop spans 15 amino acids. The ends lost 1 base at V and 2 bases at J; junction bases unmatched: 3. Germline V gene data show CDR1 as SGDLS and CDR2 as YYNGEE. The CDR3 loop reads CASSVTSGRAYEQYF. The CDR3 DNA reads TGTGCCAGCAGCGTAACCAGCGGGAGGGCCTACGAGCAGTACTTC.

Note on this clone: The sample contains more than one DNA sequence encoding this CDR3. V is TRBV5-5 and J is TRBJ1-3; no definite D call. The CDR3 consists of 15 residues. The V gene lost 0 bases and the J gene lost 0 bases, with 7 bases spanning the gap. Germline CDR1 and CDR2: SGHKS and YYEKEE (reference sequence). The CDR3 reads CASSLVGSSGNTIYF. As DNA, the CDR3 is TGTGCCAGCAGCTTGGTCGGGAGCTCTGGAAACACCATATATTTT. Combining the CDR3 with reference TRBV5-5 and TRBJ1-3 gives the whole variable domain DAGVTQSPTHLIKTRGQQVTLRCSPISGHKSVSWYQQVLGQGPQFIFQYYEKEERGRGNFPDRFSARQFPNYSSELNVNALLLGDSALYLCASSLVGSSGNTIYFGEGSWLTVV.

The chain recombines TRBV18 with TRBJ1-1, with a weak D call TRBD1 (5 bases). The CDR3 has 15 amino acids. Germline CDR1 reads KGHSH; CDR2 reads LQKENI. V was shortened by 5 bases and J by 0 bases, with 13 bases between the two germline ends. The DNA for the CDR3 is TGTGCCAGCTCAGGGAGGGGAGACATGAACACTGAAGCTTTCTTT. This translates into CASSGRGDMNTEAFF.

The chain combines TRBV4-1 with TRBJ2-1; 9 bases match TRBD2. Germline V gene data show CDR1 as MGHRA and CDR2 as YSYEKL. The ends lost 4 bases at V and 7 bases at J; junction bases unmatched: 11. This CDR3 is 16 amino acids long. CDR3 sequence: CASSPTAGGPSNEQFF. In DNA, the CDR3 is TGCGCCAGCAGCCCAACCGCGGGAGGGCCCTCGAATGAGCAGTTCTTC.

The chain joins TRBV7-9 to TRBJ2-2; TRBD1 might be the D (6 bases). CDR1 is SEHNR and CDR2 is FQNEAQ in the germline V gene (reference sequence). Trimming pared 5 bases from V and 1 base from J, leaving 17 bases between. The CDR3 contains 17 residues. The CDR3 DNA sequence: TGTGCCAGCAGCCCGAAACCGGGACACAAGAACACCGGGGAGCTGTTTTTT. Amino acid sequence: CASSPKPGHKNTGELFF. The entire variable domain, with the rest obtained from reference TRBV7-9 and TRBJ2-2, is as follows: DTGVSQNPRHKITKRGQNVTFRCDPISEHNRLYWYRQTLGQGPEFLTYFQNEAQLEKSRLLSDRFSAERPKGSFSTLEIQRTEQGDSAMYLCASSPKPGHKNTGELFFGEGSRLTVL.